This T cell receptor (beta chain) came from a study of Ad26.COV2.S vaccination and SARS-CoV-2 variants. About the study: Ad26.COV2.S given intramuscularly, once or twice 56 days apart.

Points on this clone: What it binds is not known.

The CDR3 is 13 amino acids. Trimming took off 3 bases at V and 0 bases at J, with 5 bases between the two ends. General observations from the study: Measurement of non-spike TCR breadth gave similar results in vaccine and placebo recipients.

Only in-frame clones appear in the TCRdb table, and some are missing; sequencing was by immunoSEQ multiplex PCR. The table includes 250,000 to 300,000 clones, around 87% detected once. Treatment described: 19 received Ad26.COV2.S at low or high dose, single or two shots; a few received placebo; per-sample allocation not given. At day 63 after the first vaccine or placebo injection, samples were drawn. The receptor was isolated from a person between 18 and 59 years old who received the Ad26.COV2.S COVID-19 vaccine or a placebo. The sequenced sample was peripheral blood, obtained in a trial of Ad26.COV2.S vaccine versus placebo. This rearrangement joins TRBV12-3 or TRBV12-4 to TRBJ1-1, with D unresolved. CDR3 DNA sequence: TGTGCCAGCAGTTTCGGCCTGAACACTGAAGCTTTCTTT. Its translation is CASSFGLNTEAFF.